This record looks at one T cell receptor (beta chain) sequence and its context. Repertoires were generated with immunoSEQ multiplex PCR, while TCRdb's copy carries only in-frame clones and drops some. The sample has 110,000 or so clones; roughly 88% are singletons. The data were obtained in a study of blood T cell repertoires in COVID-19. Study context: Material from acute and convalescent COVID-19 was sourced from the United States, Italy and Spain. Sample material is recorded as cDNA or gDNA derived from T cells, B-cell-depleted T cells, or PBMCs.

The CDR3 spans 14 residues. CDR1 and CDR2 from the germline V gene are SGHNT and YYREEE (reference sequence). J lost 1 base, V lost 8 bases, and 5 bases had no gene match. This chain links TRBV5-4 with TRBJ1-2; 10 nucleotides match TRBD1. The receptor was derived from a woman in her 70s who had recovered from COVID-19. The sample was peripheral blood. In DNA, the CDR3 is TGTGCCAGTCAAGGGGACAGGGGTAACTATGGCTACACCTTC. This translates into CASQGDRGNYGYTF.